Included here is one T cell receptor beta chain sequence, with context. This clone appeared a single time. Its specific antigen is unknown. No much larger clonotype is one base removed from it; base qualities were not supplied. Reading the label with the study, this specimen's time point is: around 25 months on ibrutinib. For TCR beta library preparation, 1.5 to 2 micrograms of genomic DNA were extracted from the cryopreserved PBMCs. Longitudinal blood samples from CLL patients receiving ibrutinib monotherapy were subjected to high-throughput TCR beta sequencing. The patients took part in an open-label, single-center phase 2 trial of ibrutinib monotherapy. The goal of deep resolution MiSeq sequencing was a depth between 1 in 1 million and 1 in 200,000 T cells, and coverage averaged 10x per clonotype. TCR beta libraries were generated with the immunoSEQ hsTCRB Kit. The source study handled its data this way. ImmunoSEQ Data Assistant and ImmunoSEQ Analyzer were used for data analysis, and V, D and J genes were assigned according to IMGT definitions. Clonality, which ranges from 0 to 1, was calculated as one minus the normalized Shannon entropy of productive rearrangement frequencies. Only overrepresented clonotypes making up at least 0.05% of each patient's repertoire were included in the public clonotype analysis. More than ten age-matched healthy donor repertoires from immuneACCESS were used as controls for clonality. TCRdb obtained this table from immuneACCESS and retained in-frame rearrangements with V and J assigned. These tables miss some clones; where compared with another copy, unresolved V genes account for less than half of the shortfall, and the remainder is unexplained. V and J calls and clone size are those listed in that table; D and trimming were worked out from the DNA. Recorded for this sample are about 150,000 clones; about 70% of them occurred a single time. Around 4.9% of the sample goes to the ten largest clones.

CDR1 SGHNT and CDR2 YYREEE are derived from the germline V gene (reference sequence). The CDR3, cysteine through phenylalanine, is 14 amino acids long. The DNA shown is the 42-base CDR3, in frame from base 1. V is cut back by 4 bases and J by 4 bases, with 6 bases in the junction unmatched. This sample is drawn from a study of cytotoxic CD8 clonotypes in ibrutinib-treated CLL (dated by TCRdb to about 2021). Broadly, across the study: The cohort had about ten relapsed/refractory and around 14 treatment-naive patients; 17 to 18 were IGHV unmutated. Partial responses were observed in some 24 patients and complete responses in 2; after a median follow-up of around 68 months, remission was maintained in approximately 14 patients and progression was observed in approximately 12. The response samples were drawn at a median of roughly twelve months into treatment, with a range of roughly 6 to 36 months. On average, each sample yielded about 250,000 productive templates and tens of thousands of productive rearrangements. Longitudinal samples were available for about 30% of the roughly 86 trial participants. Cryopreserved peripheral blood mononuclear cells were collected at three points: before therapy, at response, and at either sustained remission or disease progression. All remission and progressive disease samples were collected while patients were still receiving ibrutinib.

Overall results and qualifications from the work: Public clonotypes were found to be uncommon and were observed to contract or remain stable during treatment; the increase in clonality was shown to reflect expansion of private clonotypes at ibrutinib response. Baseline clonality was found to be higher than that of age-matched healthy donors and was strongly correlated with circulating CD8+ T-cell counts. Sustained-remission and progressing patients did not have matched sampling times, and lymph node repertoires were not examined. An increase in clonality was observed at ibrutinib response, with clonality remaining stable during sustained remission and falling back toward baseline at progression.

The V and J genes are TRBV5-4 and TRBJ2-5; 8 central nucleotides agree with TRBD2. This clonotype was sampled from a human donor with chronic lymphocytic leukemia. The sequencing here drew on PBMCs, taken after 24 months of ibrutinib treatment. The CDR3 is CASSREGLGETQYF. The nucleotide sequence reads TGTGCCAGCAGCCGGGAGGGCCTGGGAGAGACCCAGTACTTC.